One and the same sample provided the 20 T cell receptor beta chains below, sequenced in a study of regulatory T cells in long-lasting Graves disease. As for time point: newly diagnosed GD, antithyroid drugs for less than 3 months. The TCR library used RNA extracted from PBMCs. CDR3-region Arm-PCR and iRepertoire HTBI primers produced the TCR beta libraries. TCRdb recomputed calls from the multiplex PCR reads with MiXCR, one row per CDR3 protein. The sample shows some 490,000 distinct CDR3 sequences, around 12% of them seen only once. These data were also filed under a second study, of T cells in Graves' hyperthyroidism and ophthalmopathy.

Sample: peripheral blood mononuclear cells (PBMCs), taken at new diagnosis, from a patient treated with antithyroid drugs. Receptors were obtained from a woman aged 25-40 years with Graves disease.

This clonotype was observed a few times. The chain recombines TRBV18 with TRBJ2-7, with 7 bases identical to TRBD1. The germline V gene encodes CDR1 KGHSH and CDR2 LQKENI. The length of the CDR3 is 15 residues. V lost 6 bases, J lost 0 bases, and 8 bases stayed unmatched. The CDR3 DNA reads as TGTGCCAGCTCGGCCTGGGGACAGAGCTCCTACGAGCAGTACTTC. Its protein product is CASSAWGQSSYEQYF.

This clonotype was found a few times. This chain links TRBV11-2 with TRBJ2-2; the D is unclear. With 0 bases removed from V and 7 bases from J, the gap between germline ends came to 6 bases. The CDR3 has 13 amino acids. Germline lookup yields CDR1 SGHAT and CDR2 FQNNGV. The CDR3 here is CASSLDFYGELFF. The DNA for the CDR3 is TGTGCCAGCAGCTTAGATTTTTACGGGGAGCTGTTTTTT.

The CDR3 sequence is CASSLMAGTHEQYF. CDR3 bases: TGTGCCAGCAGTTTAATGGCAGGAACCCACGAGCAGTACTTC. The chain links TRBV28 to TRBJ2-7; D remains ambiguous. V gave up 2 bases and J gave up 5 bases, with 13 bases separating them. This CDR3 contains 14 residues. The germline V gene has CDR1 MDHEN and CDR2 SYDVKM.

The chain couples TRBV30 to TRBJ2-3; TRBD1 agrees at 9 bases. V was clipped by 7 bases and J by 1 base; unmatched bases: 3. CDR3 length equals 13 residues. Germline lookup yields CDR1 GTSNPN and CDR2 SVGIG (reference sequence). The CDR3, as DNA: TGTGCCTCACAGGGGGCTGGCACAGATACGCAGTATTTT. It translates to CASQGAGTDTQYF.

The table lists this clonotype with a count of one. The rearrangement uses TRBV11-2 and TRBJ2-7, with 9 bases fitting TRBD2. Germline CDR1 reads SGHAT; CDR2 reads FQNNGV. There are 14 residues in the CDR3. Losses at the gene ends were 5 bases for V and 1 base for J; bases not matched to a gene: 3. CDR3 nucleotides: TGTGCCAGCAGCGGGCTAGCGGGATCCTACGAGCAGTACTTC. Translation gives CASSGLAGSYEQYF.

On this clonotype: A read error may be the cause here, since a much bigger clone is one base away. The CDR3 does not close with the conserved phenylalanine or tryptophan, likely indicating a read error. J is TRBJ2-1 and V is TRBV10-3; 8 positions agree with TRBD2. The CDR3 has 16 residues. The germline V gene has CDR1 ENHRY and CDR2 SYGVKD. Germline trimming cut 0 bases from V and 5 bases from J; bases unmatched to any gene: 6. The CDR3 sequence is CAISESRSGGNNEQFL. CDR3 sequence (DNA): TGTGCCATCAGTGAGTCTAGGAGCGGGGGAAACAATGAGCAGTTCCTC.

Many counts were recorded for this clonotype. The CDR3 here is CASRKGMGLYEQYF. The CDR3 region has the DNA TGTGCCAGCAGGAAGGGGATGGGACTTTACGAGCAGTACTTC. The J gene is TRBJ2-7, the V gene TRBV2; weak D call: TRBD2 (6 bases). With 6 bases removed from V and 4 bases from J, the gap between germline ends came to 16 bases. The CDR3 totals 14 residues. CDR1 and CDR2 (germline): SNHLY, FYNNEI.

This clonotype occurred many times. This chain connects TRBV11-2 to TRBJ1-1; no clear D gene. Germline V gene lookup returns CDR1 SGHAT and CDR2 FQNNGV. The CDR3 contains 14 residues. Between the trimmed V and J ends, which lost 5 bases and 0 bases, there was a span of 10 bases. In DNA form, the CDR3 reads TGTGCCAGCAGCGATATGGGTCTGAACACTGAAGCTTTCTTT. Protein: CASSDMGLNTEAFF.

The gene calls are TRBV9 and TRBJ2-3; TRBD2 matches 11 bases. Unmatched junction bases numbered 8, after V lost 4 bases and J lost 1 base. Looked up from germline, CDR1 is SGDLS and CDR2 is YYNGEE. The CDR3 consists of 17 residues. The CDR3 coding sequence is TGTGCCAGCAGCTCGACTAGCGGGAATGTACGCACAGATACGCAGTATTTT. Its protein is CASSSTSGNVRTDTQYF.

This clonotype was seen ten or more times. The rearrangement links TRBV7-2 to TRBJ2-1; 14 positions match TRBD2. This CDR3 is built from 18 residues. CDR1 and CDR2 (germline): SGHTA, FQGNSA. The V gene end was trimmed by 1 base and the J gene end by 9 bases; junction bases not matched to a gene: 11. CDR3 sequence: CASSLEYRLAGGPGEQFF. CDR3 nucleotide sequence: TGTGCCAGCAGCTTAGAATATCGACTAGCGGGAGGGCCCGGTGAGCAGTTCTTC.

This chain joins TRBV27 and TRBJ1-5, with D perhaps TRBD1 (6 bases). CDR3 size: 14 residues. Between the trimmed V and J ends, which lost 2 bases and 6 bases, there was a span of 11 bases. Germline V gene sequence: CDR1 MNHEY, CDR2 SMNVEV (reference sequence). The CDR3, as DNA: TGTGCCAGCAGTTTAGGGGGGGCGCCTCAGCCCCAGCATTTT. Translating it yields CASSLGGAPQPQHF.

As to this clonotype: A single base separates this from a much larger clone, so it may be a read error. The gene calls are TRBV3-1 and TRBJ1-4, with unresolved D. Germline CDR1 reads LGHDT; CDR2 reads YNNKEL (reference sequence). CDR3 length equals 16 residues. The CDR3 protein is CASSQAGSEQNDKLFF. CDR3 coding DNA: TGTGCCAGCAGCCAAGCGGGGTCAGAGCAGAATGATAAACTGTTTTTT.

The CDR3 nucleotides are TGCGCCAGCAGCTTGGCGGGACGGGAAAACTATGGCTACACCTTC. Its translation is CASSLAGRENYGYTF. V usage is TRBV5-1 and J usage is TRBJ1-2, with D possibly being TRBD1 (5 bases). The CDR3 runs 15 residues. In germline, CDR1 is SGHRS, CDR2 YFSETQ. Trimming cost V 0 bases and J 2 bases, with 11 bases left between them.

In this sample, this clonotype turned up many times. The J gene is TRBJ1-2, the V gene TRBV30, with D possibly TRBD1 on 5 matching bases. CDR1 is GTSNPN, CDR2 SVGIG, per germline (reference sequence). This CDR3 is 13 amino acids long. Trimming cost V 0 bases and J 8 bases, with 13 bases left between them. CDR3 sequence (DNA): TGTGCCTGGAGTGTACGGACATCAGGAGGCTACACCTTC. As protein: CAWSVRTSGGYTF.

This clonotype was seen many times. The chain carries TRBV20-1 and TRBJ2-3; 10 bases align to TRBD2. V shed 6 bases, J shed 5 bases, and the junction held 8 bases outside the gene matches. The CDR3 is 14 residues long. Germline CDR1 DFQATT, CDR2 SNEGSKA (reference sequence). The CDR3 here is CSASAGGAGDTQYF. The CDR3 DNA reads as TGCAGTGCCTCAGCGGGAGGGGCGGGAGATACGCAGTATTTT.

The sample holds many counts of this clonotype. The rearrangement uses TRBV29-1 and TRBJ1-2; 7 nucleotides align to TRBD1. Germline CDR1 reads SQVTM; CDR2 reads ANQGSEA. J lost 2 bases, V lost 6 bases, and 6 bases had no gene match. This CDR3 has 13 amino acids. CDR3 residues: CSVADRENYGYTF. In nucleotides, the CDR3 is TGCAGCGTGGCAGACAGGGAAAACTATGGCTACACCTTC. The full variable domain, its missing parts supplied by reference TRBV29-1 and TRBJ1-2, is SAVISQKPSRDICQRGTSLTIQCQVDSQVTMMFWYRQQPGQSLTLIATANQGSEATYESGFVIDKFPISRPNLTFSTLTVSNMSPEDSSIYLCSVADRENYGYTFGSGTRLTVV.

Only a few counts were recorded for this clonotype. The rearrangement uses TRBV6-1 and TRBJ2-1, with D hard to call. Per the germline V gene, CDR1 is MNHNS and CDR2 is SASEGT. With 9 bases removed from V and 5 bases from J, the gap between germline ends came to 26 bases. This CDR3 has 17 amino acids. In DNA form, the CDR3 reads TGTGCCAGTTTTCCGAGAACCTCAACAATCAATAACAATGAGCAGTTCTTC. It yields the protein CASFPRTSTINNNEQFF.

In its sample, this clonotype was seen many times. The chain has TRBV10-3 and TRBJ1-1; weak D call: TRBD1 (6 bases). The CDR3 length is 13 residues. CDR1 and CDR2 from the germline V gene are ENHRY and SYGVKD. Trimming stripped 2 bases from V and 6 bases from J, with 10 bases between. The CDR3 here is CAISEQGMAEAFF. As DNA, the CDR3 is TGTGCCATCAGTGAGCAGGGGATGGCTGAAGCTTTCTTT.

This chain links TRBV20-1 with TRBJ2-1, with D tentatively TRBD1 (5 bases). The germline CDR1 and CDR2 sequences are DFQATT and SNEGSKA (reference sequence). The CDR3 runs to 13 residues. Trimming left V 2 bases short and J 12 bases short, with 17 bases between. As DNA, the CDR3 is TGCAGTGCTAGACAGCTTCAAACAAGGGGGCAGTTCTTC. This encodes CSARQLQTRGQFF.

This clonotype was seen ten or more times. The chain has TRBV7-6 and TRBJ2-3, with 9 positions matching TRBD2. Trimming removed 1 base from V and 2 bases from J; junction bases left unmatched: 7. This CDR3 region has 17 residues. Germline V lookup: CDR1 SGHVS, CDR2 FNYEAQ. The CDR3: CASSLEAAGGLTDTQYF. The CDR3 DNA sequence: TGTGCCAGCAGCTTAGAGGCGGCGGGGGGGCTCACAGATACGCAGTATTTT.